This TCR beta chain was found in a study of cytomegalovirus exposure and HLA in healthy donors. Study conclusions and caveats: Later analysis associated a missense DCLRE1C variant with TCR beta V- and J-gene trimming. A later analysis, which compared TCR beta chains of equal frequency, found the HLA-associated ones more clonally expanded.

The ends lost 1 base at V and 1 base at J; junction bases unmatched: 14. The CDR3 has 19 residues. Remarks on this clone: Its antigen is unidentified.

60 Vbeta and 13 Jbeta primers were used in PCR. Clones were read by immunoSEQ multiplex PCR, and TCRdb kept only the in-frame ones, dropping some. This sample's table reports about 52,000 clones. Healthy bone marrow donors supplied every sample. The receptor's source is a woman aged 55-70 years in good health and CMV-seropositive. The sample was PBMCs. This sequence joins TRBV23-1 and TRBJ2-5; TRBD1 matches 8 bases. TRBV23-1 is treated as an ORF (open reading frame) with a function not yet certain. The CDR3 loop is CASSQCIPPAGGGQETQYF. The CDR3 DNA reads TGCGCCAGCAGTCAATGTATCCCGCCGGCAGGGGGCGGCCAAGAGACCCAGTACTTC.